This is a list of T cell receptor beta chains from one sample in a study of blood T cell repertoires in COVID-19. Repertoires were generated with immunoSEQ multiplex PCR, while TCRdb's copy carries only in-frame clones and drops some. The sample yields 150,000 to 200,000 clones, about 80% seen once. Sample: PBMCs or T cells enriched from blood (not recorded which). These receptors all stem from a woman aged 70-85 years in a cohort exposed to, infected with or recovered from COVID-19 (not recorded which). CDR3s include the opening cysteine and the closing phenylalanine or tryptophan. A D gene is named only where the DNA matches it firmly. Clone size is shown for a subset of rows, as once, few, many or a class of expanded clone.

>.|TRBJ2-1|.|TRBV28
CASTPGPYNEQFF
TGTGCCAGCACCCCAGGGCCCTACAATGAGCAGTTCTTC
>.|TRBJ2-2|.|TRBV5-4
CASSLVNPTVAGELFF
TGTGCCAGCAGCTTGGTCAATCCGACAGTCGCCGGGGAGCTGTTTTTT
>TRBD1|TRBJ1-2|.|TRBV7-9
CASSLDPDREGYTF
TGTGCCAGCAGCTTAGACCCGGACAGGGAGGGCTACACCTTC
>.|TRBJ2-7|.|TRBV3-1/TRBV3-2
CASSQAAGAWGEQYF
TGTGCCAGCAGCCAAGCGGCGGGGGCCTGGGGCGAGCAGTACTTC
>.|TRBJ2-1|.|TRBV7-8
CASSYRSGTHSYNEQFF
TGTGCCAGCAGCTACCGGTCCGGGACTCACTCCTACAATGAGCAGTTCTTC
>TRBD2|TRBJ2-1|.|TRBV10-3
CAIRLAGGDEQFF
TGTGCCATACGACTAGCGGGAGGTGATGAGCAGTTCTTC
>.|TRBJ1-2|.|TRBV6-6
CASSSAAGAPYGYTF
TGTGCCAGCAGTTCCGCAGCAGGGGCTCCCTATGGCTACACCTTC
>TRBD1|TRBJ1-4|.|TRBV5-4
CASSDTRTGGLEKLFF
TGTGCCAGCAGCGATACTCGGACAGGGGGCTTGGAAAAACTGTTTTTT
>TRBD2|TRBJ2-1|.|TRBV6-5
CASSFTLASYNEQFF
TGTGCCAGCAGTTTCACACTAGCGAGCTACAATGAGCAGTTCTTC
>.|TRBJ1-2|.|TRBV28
CASSFGGDNYGYTF
TGTGCCAGCAGTTTCGGAGGGGACAACTATGGCTACACCTTC
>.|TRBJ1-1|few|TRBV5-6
CASSPRYGRAEAFF
TGTGCCAGCAGCCCCAGGTACGGAAGAGCTGAAGCTTTCTTT
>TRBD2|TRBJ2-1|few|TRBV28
CASSLWLAGGSIHNEQFF
TGTGCCAGCAGTTTATGGTTAGCGGGAGGGTCTATACACAATGAGCAGTTCTTC
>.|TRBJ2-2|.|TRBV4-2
CASSQLQGTTGELFF
TGTGCCAGCAGCCAACTTCAGGGTACAACCGGGGAGCTGTTTTTT
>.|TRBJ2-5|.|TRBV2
CASGVETQYF
TGTGCCAGCGGAGTAGAGACCCAGTACTTC
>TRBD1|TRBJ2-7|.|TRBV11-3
CASNKATGSYEQYF
TGTGCCAGCAACAAAGCGACAGGGTCTTACGAGCAGTACTTC
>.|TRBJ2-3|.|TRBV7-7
CASSLGGRGIDTQYF
TGTGCTAGCAGCTTAGGAGGCAGGGGCATTGATACGCAGTATTTT
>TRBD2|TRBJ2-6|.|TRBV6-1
CASSEHVREDSGANVLTF
TGTGCCAGCAGTGAACATGTGCGGGAGGACTCTGGGGCCAACGTCCTGACTTTC
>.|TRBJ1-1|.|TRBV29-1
CSGDSGDSEAFF
TGCAGCGGCGACAGTGGCGACTCTGAAGCTTTCTTT
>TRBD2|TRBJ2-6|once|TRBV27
CASSLWGEGVSSGANVLTF
TGTGCCAGCAGTTTATGGGGGGAGGGTGTGTCCTCTGGGGCCAACGTCCTGACTTTC
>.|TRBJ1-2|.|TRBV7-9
CASSEPGRPYGYTF
TGTGCCAGCAGTGAACCAGGGCGACCCTATGGCTACACCTTC
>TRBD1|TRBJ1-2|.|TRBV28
CASIQQGFYGYTF
TGTGCCAGCATACAACAGGGGTTTTATGGCTACACCTTC
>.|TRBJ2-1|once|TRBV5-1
CASSLGQRYNEQFF
TGCGCCAGCAGCTTGGGACAGAGATACAATGAGCAGTTCTTC
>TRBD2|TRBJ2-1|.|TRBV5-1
CASRPLAGGGNEQFF
TGCGCCAGCAGGCCCCTGGCGGGAGGTGGGAATGAGCAGTTCTTC
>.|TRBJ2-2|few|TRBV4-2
CASSQEGNTGELFF
TGTGCCAGCAGCCAAGAGGGCAACACCGGGGAGCTGTTTTTT
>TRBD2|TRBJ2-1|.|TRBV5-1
CASSLASGPEQFF
TGCGCCAGCAGCTTGGCTAGCGGTCCTGAGCAGTTCTTC
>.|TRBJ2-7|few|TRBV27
CASRTRAGGLHEQYF
TGTGCCAGCAGGACGAGGGCAGGAGGGCTCCACGAGCAGTACTTC
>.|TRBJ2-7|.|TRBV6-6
CASSYSAGGSYEQYF
TGTGCCAGCAGTTACTCTGCGGGTGGGTCCTACGAGCAGTACTTC
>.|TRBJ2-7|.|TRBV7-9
CASSPQREDYEQYF
TGTGCCAGCAGCCCGCAGCGTGAGGACTACGAGCAGTACTTC
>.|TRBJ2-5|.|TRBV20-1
CSARAEETQYF
TGCAGTGCTAGAGCCGAAGAGACCCAGTACTTC
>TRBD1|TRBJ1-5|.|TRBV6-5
CASSQTGDSNQPQHF
TGTGCCAGCAGTCAGACAGGGGATAGCAATCAGCCCCAGCATTTT
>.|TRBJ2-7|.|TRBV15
CATSRDPGVAYEQYF
TGTGCCACCAGCAGAGATCCGGGGGTAGCTTACGAGCAGTACTTC
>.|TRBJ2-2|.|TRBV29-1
CSVVTLAPGELFF
TGCAGCGTTGTTACTCTAGCCCCCGGGGAGCTGTTTTTT
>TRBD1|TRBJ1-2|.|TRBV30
CAWTDRAGYTF
TGTGCCTGGACGGACAGGGCTGGCTACACCTTC
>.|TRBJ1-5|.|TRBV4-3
CASSQDWSKLSNQPQHF
TGCGCCAGCAGCCAAGATTGGTCGAAACTTAGCAATCAGCCCCAGCATTTT
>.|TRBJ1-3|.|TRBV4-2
CASSQVGGHNSGNTIYF
TGTGCCAGCAGCCAAGTCGGTGGACATAACTCTGGAAACACCATATATTTT
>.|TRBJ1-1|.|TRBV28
CASRRIWTAAFTEAFF
TGTGCCAGCAGGCGGATATGGACAGCGGCCTTTACTGAAGCTTTCTTT
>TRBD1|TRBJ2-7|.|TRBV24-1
CATSDSGTGAGEQYF
TGTGCCACCAGTGATTCCGGGACAGGGGCCGGCGAGCAGTACTTC
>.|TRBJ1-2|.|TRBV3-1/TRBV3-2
CASSQQSGGGYTF
TGTGCCAGCAGCCAACAAAGCGGCGGTGGCTACACCTTC
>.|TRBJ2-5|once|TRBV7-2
CASSLRSGTETQYF
TGTGCCAGCAGCTTAAGGTCGGGTACGGAGACCCAGTACTTC
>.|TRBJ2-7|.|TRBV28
CASSLNRKPYF
TGTGCCAGCAGTTTAAACAGGAAGCCGTACTTC
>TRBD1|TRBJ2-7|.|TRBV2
CATRDRVNSYEQYF
TGTGCCACACGTGACAGGGTAAACTCCTACGAGCAGTACTTC
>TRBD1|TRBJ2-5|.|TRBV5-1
CASSLGDRSLQETQYF
TGCGCCAGCAGCTTGGGGGACAGGTCCCTCCAAGAGACCCAGTACTTC
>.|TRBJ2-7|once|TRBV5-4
CASSLTGSYEQYF
TGTGCCAGCAGCTTAACAGGGTCCTACGAGCAGTACTTC
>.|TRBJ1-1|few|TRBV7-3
CASSTQRDTEAFF
TGTGCCAGCAGCACTCAGAGGGACACTGAAGCTTTCTTT
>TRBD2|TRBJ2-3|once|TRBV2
CASSEPTTSGSTDTQYF
TGTGCCAGCAGTGAACCAACGACTAGCGGGAGTACAGATACGCAGTATTTT
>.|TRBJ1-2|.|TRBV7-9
CASSLALEGGYTF
TGTGCCAGCAGCTTGGCTCTAGAAGGAGGCTACACCTTC
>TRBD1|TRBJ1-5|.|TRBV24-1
CAARDRDGNQPQHF
TGTGCCGCTCGGGACAGGGACGGCAATCAGCCCCAGCATTTT
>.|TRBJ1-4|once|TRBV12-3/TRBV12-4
CASSSRQGTALFF
TGTGCCAGCAGCTCAAGGCAGGGAACTGCACTGTTTTTT
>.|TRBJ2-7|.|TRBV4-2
CASSQGGANYEQYF
TGTGCCAGCAGCCAGGGGGGGGCCAACTACGAGCAGTACTTC
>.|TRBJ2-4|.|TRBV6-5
CASSYLSQAKNIQYF
TGTGCCAGCAGTTACCTTTCGCAGGCCAAAAACATTCAGTACTTC
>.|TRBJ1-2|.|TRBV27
CASSLAGEPNYGYTF
TGTGCCAGCAGTTTGGCCGGAGAACCTAACTATGGCTACACCTTC
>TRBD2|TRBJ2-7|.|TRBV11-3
CASSPIAGVYEQYF
TGTGCCAGCAGCCCCATAGCGGGAGTGTACGAGCAGTACTTC
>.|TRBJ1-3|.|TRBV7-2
CASSLWAGPSNTIYF
TGTGCCAGCAGCTTATGGGCGGGTCCCTCAAACACCATATATTTT
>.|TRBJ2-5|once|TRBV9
CASSVGVSTGETQYF
TGTGCCAGCAGCGTAGGTGTGTCCACCGGGGAGACCCAGTACTTC
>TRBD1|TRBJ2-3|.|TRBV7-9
CASSLGDRSGDTQYF
TGTGCCAGCAGCTTAGGGGACAGGTCTGGGGATACGCAGTATTTT